The clone carrying this T cell receptor beta chain turned up a few times. Its antigen is undetermined. Produced via immunoSEQ multiplex PCR; TCRdb's table is partial and in-frame only. The sample lists about 1.1 million clones; 70% to 80% were seen once. This sample was taken from a study of shared clonotypes between healthy human individuals. Overall study findings and caveats: Specimens sampled were limited to blood, with tissue repertoires likely differing.

The sequence came from a man aged 18-30 years in good health. Some clones in this sample may be carry-over from other donors' samples. The sequenced sample was memory CD4+ T cells from PBMCs. The subset is: CD45RA-negative fraction.

The CDR3 DNA sequence: TGCGCCAGCAGCCCGCGACAGGGGTACTATGGCTACACCTTC. Translated, it gives CASSPRQGYYGYTF. The rearrangement uses TRBV4-3 and TRBJ1-2, with TRBD1 identical over 8 bases. CDR3 length: 14 residues. Trimming removed 4 bases from V and 3 bases from J; junction bases left unmatched: 4. Per germline, CDR1 LGHNA and CDR2 YSLEER.